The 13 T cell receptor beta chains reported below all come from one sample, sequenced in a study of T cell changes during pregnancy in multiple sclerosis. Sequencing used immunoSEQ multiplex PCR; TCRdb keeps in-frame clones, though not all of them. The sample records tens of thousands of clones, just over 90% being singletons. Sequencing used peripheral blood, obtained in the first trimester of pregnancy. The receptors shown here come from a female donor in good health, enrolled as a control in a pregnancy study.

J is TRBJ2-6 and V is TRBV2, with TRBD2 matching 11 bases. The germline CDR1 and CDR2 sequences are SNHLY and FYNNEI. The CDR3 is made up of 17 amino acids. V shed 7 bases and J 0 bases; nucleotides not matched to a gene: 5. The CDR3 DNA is TGTGCCAGCACGGCTAGCGGGGGGCTCTCTGGGGCCAACGTCCTGACTTTC. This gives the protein CASTASGGLSGANVLTF.

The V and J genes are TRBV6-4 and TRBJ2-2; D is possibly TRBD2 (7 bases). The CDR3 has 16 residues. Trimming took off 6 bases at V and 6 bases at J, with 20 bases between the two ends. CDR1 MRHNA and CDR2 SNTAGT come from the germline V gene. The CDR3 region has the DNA TGTGCCAGCAGACTGCAAGGGGGGGACGTCCCCGGGGAGCTGTTTTTT. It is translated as CASRLQGGDVPGELFF.

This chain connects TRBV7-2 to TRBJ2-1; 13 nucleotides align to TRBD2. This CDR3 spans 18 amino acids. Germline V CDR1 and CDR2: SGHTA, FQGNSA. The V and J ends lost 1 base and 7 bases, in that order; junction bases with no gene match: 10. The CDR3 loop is CASSLVSTSGGAKNEQFF. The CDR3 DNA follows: TGTGCCAGCAGCTTAGTAAGCACTAGCGGGGGGGCAAAAAATGAGCAGTTCTTC.

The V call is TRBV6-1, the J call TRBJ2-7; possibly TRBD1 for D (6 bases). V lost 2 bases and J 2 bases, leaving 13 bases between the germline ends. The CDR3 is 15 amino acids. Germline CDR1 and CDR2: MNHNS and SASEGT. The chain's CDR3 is CASSELGDTTYEQYF. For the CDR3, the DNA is TGTGCCAGCAGTGAATTAGGGGACACTACCTACGAGCAGTACTTC.

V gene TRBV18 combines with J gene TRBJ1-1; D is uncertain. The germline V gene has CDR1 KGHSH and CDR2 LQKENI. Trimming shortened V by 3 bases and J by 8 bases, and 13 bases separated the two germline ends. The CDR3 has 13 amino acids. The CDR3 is CASSPGQPPEAFF. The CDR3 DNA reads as TGTGCCAGCTCACCGGGCCAGCCCCCCGAAGCTTTCTTT.

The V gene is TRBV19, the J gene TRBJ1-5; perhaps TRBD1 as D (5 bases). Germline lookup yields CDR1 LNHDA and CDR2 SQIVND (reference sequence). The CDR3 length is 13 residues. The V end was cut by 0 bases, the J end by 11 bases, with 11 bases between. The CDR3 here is CASSIDSGLSQHF. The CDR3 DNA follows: TGTGCCAGTAGTATAGATTCAGGGTTGTCCCAGCATTTT. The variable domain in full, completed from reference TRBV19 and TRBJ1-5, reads DGGITQSPKYLFRKEGQNVTLSCEQNLNHDAMYWYRQDPGQGLRLIYYSQIVNDFQKGDIAEGYSVSREKKESFPLTVTSAQKNPTAFYLCASSIDSGLSQHFGDGTRLSIL.

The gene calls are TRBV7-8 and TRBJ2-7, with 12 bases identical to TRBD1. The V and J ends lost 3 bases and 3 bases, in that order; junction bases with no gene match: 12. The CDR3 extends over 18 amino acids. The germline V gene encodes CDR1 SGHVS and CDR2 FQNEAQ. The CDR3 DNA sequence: TGTGCCAGCAGCTTCCGGGACAGGGGGCGACCCGGCCACTACGAGCAGTACTTC. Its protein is CASSFRDRGRPGHYEQYF.

The CDR3 nucleotides are TGTGCCAGTAGTCGACTAGCGGGGGAGAACACCGGGGAGCTGTTTTTT. This codes for CASSRLAGENTGELFF. The gene calls are TRBV19 and TRBJ2-2; 12 bases are a match to TRBD2. V lost 5 bases to trimming and J lost 1 base; unmatched junction nucleotides: 2. Germline loops: CDR1 LNHDA, CDR2 SQIVND (reference sequence). This CDR3 region has 16 residues.

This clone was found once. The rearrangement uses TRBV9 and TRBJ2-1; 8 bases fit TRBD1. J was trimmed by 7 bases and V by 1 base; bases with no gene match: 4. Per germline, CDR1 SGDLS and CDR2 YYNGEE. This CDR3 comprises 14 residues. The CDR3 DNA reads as TGTGCCAGCAGCGTAACGAGGACAGGGAATGAGCAGTTCTTC. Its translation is CASSVTRTGNEQFF.

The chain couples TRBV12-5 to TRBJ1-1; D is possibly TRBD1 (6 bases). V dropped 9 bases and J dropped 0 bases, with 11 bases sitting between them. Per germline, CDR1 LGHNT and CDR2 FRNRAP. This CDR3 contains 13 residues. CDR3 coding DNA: TGTGCTAGCAAGGACAGTGTGAACACTGAAGCTTTCTTT. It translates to CASKDSVNTEAFF.

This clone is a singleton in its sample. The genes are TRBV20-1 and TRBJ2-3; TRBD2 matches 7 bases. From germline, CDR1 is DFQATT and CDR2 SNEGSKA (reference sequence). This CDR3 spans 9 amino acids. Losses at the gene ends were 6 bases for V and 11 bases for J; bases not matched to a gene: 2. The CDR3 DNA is TGCAGTGCCGGGGAGGGGCAGTATTTT. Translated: CSAGEGQYF.

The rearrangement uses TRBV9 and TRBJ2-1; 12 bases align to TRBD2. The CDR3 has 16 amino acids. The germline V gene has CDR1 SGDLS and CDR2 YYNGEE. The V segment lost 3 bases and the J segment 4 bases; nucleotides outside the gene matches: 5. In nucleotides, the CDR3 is TGTGCCAGCAGCGCGAAAGGACTAGCGGGGTACAATGAGCAGTTCTTC. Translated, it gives CASSAKGLAGYNEQFF.

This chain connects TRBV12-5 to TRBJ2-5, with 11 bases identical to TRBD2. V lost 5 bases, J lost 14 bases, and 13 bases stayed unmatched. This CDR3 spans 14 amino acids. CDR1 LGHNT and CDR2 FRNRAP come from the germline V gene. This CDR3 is CASGPNGLAGRLYF. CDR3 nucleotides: TGTGCTAGTGGTCCGAATGGACTAGCGGGTCGGCTTTACTTC.